This T cell receptor (beta chain) was captured in a study of T cells after yellow fever vaccination. There are 16 residues in the CDR3. Germline assignment: CDR1 MGHRA and CDR2 YSYEKL. The V and J ends lost 3 bases and 6 bases, in that order; junction bases with no gene match: 8. This clonotype has just a few counts. TCRdb analysed the 5' RACE reads with MiXCR anew, one entry per CDR3 protein. This table has around 320,000 distinct CDR3 sequences, roughly a tenth appearing once. Sequenced here: CD4+ T cells sorted from PBMCs, sampled 45 days after the yellow fever booster vaccination. This clonotype originated in a man between 18 and 29 years old who received the YFV17D yellow fever vaccine. The chain links TRBV4-1 to TRBJ1-6; 7 nucleotides agree with TRBD1. For the CDR3, the DNA is TGCGCCAGCAGCCATGCCTCGGGACAGCCTAATTCACCCCTCCACTTT. This translates into CASSHASGQPNSPLHF.